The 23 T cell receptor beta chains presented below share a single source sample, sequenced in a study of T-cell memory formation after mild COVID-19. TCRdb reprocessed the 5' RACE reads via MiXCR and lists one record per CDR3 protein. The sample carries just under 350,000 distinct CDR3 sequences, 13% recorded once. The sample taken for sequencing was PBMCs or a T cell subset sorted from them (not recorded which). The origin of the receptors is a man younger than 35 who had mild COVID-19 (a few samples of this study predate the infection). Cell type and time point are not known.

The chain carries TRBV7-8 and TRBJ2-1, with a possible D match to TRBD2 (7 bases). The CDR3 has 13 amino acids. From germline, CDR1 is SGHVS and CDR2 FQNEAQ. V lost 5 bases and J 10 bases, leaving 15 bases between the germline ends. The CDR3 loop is CASSPRGGAEQFF. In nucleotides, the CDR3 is TGTGCCAGCAGCCCCCGCGGGGGCGCCGAGCAGTTCTTC.

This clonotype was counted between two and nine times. CDR3 in DNA: TGCAGTGCTAGAGATCCGGGACAGGGGAACACCGGGGAGCTGTTTTTT. Residues: CSARDPGQGNTGELFF. This chain connects TRBV20-1 to TRBJ2-2; TRBD1 matches at 9 bases. V shed 0 bases and J 1 base; nucleotides not matched to a gene: 3. CDR3 length equals 16 residues. Germline lookup yields CDR1 DFQATT and CDR2 SNEGSKA (reference sequence).

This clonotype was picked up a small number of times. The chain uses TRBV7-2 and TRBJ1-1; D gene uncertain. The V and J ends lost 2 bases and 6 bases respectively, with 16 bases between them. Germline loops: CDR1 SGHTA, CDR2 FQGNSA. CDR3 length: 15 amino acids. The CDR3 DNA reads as TGTGCCAGCAGCTTAACAGTTGGAATGAGAGCTGAAGCTTTCTTT. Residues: CASSLTVGMRAEAFF. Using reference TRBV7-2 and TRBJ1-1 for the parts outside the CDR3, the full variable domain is GAGVSQSPSNKVTEKGKDVELRCDPISGHTALYWYRQSLGQGLEFLIYFQGNSAPDKSGLPSDRFSAERTGGSVSTLTIQRTQQEDSAVYLCASSLTVGMRAEAFFGQGTRLTVV.

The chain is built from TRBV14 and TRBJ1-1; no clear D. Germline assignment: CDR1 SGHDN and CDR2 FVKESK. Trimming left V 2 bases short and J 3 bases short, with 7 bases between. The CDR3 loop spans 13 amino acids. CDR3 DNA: TGTGCCAGCAGCCAACAGGTCCACACTGAAGCTTTCTTT. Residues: CASSQQVHTEAFF.

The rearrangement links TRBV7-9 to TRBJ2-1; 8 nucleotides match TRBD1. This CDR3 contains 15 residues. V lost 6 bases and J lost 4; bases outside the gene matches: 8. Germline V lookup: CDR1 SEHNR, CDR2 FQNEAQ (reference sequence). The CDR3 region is CASRTAGGAYNEQFF. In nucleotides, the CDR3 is TGTGCCAGCAGAACCGCAGGGGGCGCTTACAATGAGCAGTTCTTC.

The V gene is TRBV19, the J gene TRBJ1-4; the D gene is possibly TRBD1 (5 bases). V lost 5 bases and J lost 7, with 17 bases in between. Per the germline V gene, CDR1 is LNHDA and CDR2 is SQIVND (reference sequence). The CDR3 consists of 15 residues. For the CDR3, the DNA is TGTGCCAGTAGTGTCAGCAGAGGGGAAGGTGAAAAACTGTTTTTT. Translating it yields CASSVSRGEGEKLFF.

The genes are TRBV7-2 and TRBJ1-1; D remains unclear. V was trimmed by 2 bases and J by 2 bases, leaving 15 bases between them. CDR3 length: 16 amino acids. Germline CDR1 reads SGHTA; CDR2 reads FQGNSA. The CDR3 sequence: CASSLPKWASNTEAFF. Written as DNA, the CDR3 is TGTGCCAGCAGCTTACCGAAATGGGCGTCAAACACTGAAGCTTTCTTT. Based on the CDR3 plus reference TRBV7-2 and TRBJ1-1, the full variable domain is GAGVSQSPSNKVTEKGKDVELRCDPISGHTALYWYRQSLGQGLEFLIYFQGNSAPDKSGLPSDRFSAERTGGSVSTLTIQRTQQEDSAVYLCASSLPKWASNTEAFFGQGTRLTVV.

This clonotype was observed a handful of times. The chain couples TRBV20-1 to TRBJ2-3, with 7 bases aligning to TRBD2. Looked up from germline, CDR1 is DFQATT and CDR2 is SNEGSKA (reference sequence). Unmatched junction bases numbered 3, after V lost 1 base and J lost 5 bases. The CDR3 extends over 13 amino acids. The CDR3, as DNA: TGCAGTGCTAGAGGAGCGGGGAGAGATACGCAGTATTTT. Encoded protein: CSARGAGRDTQYF.

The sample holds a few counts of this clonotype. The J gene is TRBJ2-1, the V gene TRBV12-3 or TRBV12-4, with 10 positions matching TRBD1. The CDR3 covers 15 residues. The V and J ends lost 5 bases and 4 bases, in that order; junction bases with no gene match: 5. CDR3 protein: CASSQGTGEYNEQFF. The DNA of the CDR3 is TGTGCCAGCAGTCAAGGGACAGGGGAGTACAATGAGCAGTTCTTC.

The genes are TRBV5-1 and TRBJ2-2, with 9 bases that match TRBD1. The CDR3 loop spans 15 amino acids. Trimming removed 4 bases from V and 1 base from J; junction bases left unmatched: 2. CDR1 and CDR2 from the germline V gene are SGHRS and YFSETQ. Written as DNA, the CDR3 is TGCGCCAGCAGCATGGACAGGGGGAACACCGGGGAGCTGTTTTTT. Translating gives CASSMDRGNTGELFF.

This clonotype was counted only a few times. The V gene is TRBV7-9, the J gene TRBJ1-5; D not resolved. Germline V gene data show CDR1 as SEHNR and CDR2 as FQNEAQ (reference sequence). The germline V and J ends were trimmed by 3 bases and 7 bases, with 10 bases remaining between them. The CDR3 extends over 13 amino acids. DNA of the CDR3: TGTGCCAGCAGCTTGTTTGCGGGACAGCCCCAGCATTTT. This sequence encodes CASSLFAGQPQHF.

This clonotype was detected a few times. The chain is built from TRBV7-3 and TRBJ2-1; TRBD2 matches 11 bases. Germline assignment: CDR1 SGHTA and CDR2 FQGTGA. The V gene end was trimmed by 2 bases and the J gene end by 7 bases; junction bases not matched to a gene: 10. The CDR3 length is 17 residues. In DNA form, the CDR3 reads TGTGCCAGCAGCTTACATCCTAGCGGGGGGCTGGGTAATGAGCAGTTCTTC. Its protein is CASSLHPSGGLGNEQFF.

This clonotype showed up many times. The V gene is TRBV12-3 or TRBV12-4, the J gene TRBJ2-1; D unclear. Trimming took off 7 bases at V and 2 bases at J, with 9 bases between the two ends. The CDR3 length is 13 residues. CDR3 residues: CASTSGTYNEQFF. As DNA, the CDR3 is TGTGCCAGCACCTCCGGCACCTACAATGAGCAGTTCTTC.

Here the CDR3 reads CASSRGEWGYTF. Written as DNA, the CDR3 is TGTGCCAGCAGTCGAGGGGAATGGGGCTACACCTTC. J is TRBJ1-2 and V is TRBV12-3 or TRBV12-4; D may be TRBD1 (5 bases). The germline V and J ends were trimmed by 5 bases and 8 bases, with 12 bases remaining between them. The CDR3 is made up of 12 amino acids.

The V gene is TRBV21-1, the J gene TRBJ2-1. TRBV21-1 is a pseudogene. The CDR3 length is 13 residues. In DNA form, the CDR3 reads TGTGCCAGCAGCAACTGGGCACCAGGTGAGCAGTTCTTC. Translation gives CASSNWAPGEQFF.

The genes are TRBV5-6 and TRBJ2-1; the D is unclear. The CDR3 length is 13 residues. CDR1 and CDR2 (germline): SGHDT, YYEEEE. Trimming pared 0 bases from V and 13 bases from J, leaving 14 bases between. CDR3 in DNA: TGTGCCAGCAGCTTGGTAGGACCCCCGGACCAGTTCTTC. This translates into CASSLVGPPDQFF.

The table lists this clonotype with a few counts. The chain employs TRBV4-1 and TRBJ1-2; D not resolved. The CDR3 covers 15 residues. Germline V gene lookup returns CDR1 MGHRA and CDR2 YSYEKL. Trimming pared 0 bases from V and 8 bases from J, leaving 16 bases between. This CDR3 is CASSQDPGLPQGYTF. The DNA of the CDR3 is TGCGCCAGCAGCCAAGACCCCGGACTCCCACAGGGCTACACCTTC.

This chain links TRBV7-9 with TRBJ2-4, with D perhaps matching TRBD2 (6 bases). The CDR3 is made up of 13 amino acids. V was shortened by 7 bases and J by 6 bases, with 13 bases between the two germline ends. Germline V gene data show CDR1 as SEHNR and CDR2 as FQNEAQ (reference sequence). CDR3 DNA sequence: TGTGCCAGCAACAGTGGAGGGCGAAACATTCAGTACTTC. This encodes CASNSGGRNIQYF. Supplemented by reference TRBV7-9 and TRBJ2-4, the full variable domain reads DTGVSQNPRHKITKRGQNVTFRCDPISEHNRLYWYRQTLGQGPEFLTYFQNEAQLEKSRLLSDRFSAERPKGSFSTLEIQRTEQGDSAMYLCASNSGGRNIQYFGAGTRLSVL.

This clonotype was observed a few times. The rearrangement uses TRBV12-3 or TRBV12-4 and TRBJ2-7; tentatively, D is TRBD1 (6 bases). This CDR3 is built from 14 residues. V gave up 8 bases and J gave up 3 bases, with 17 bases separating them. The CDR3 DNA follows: TGTGCCAGCGGGACCTCGGACAGTGTCTACGAGCAGTACTTC. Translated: CASGTSDSVYEQYF.

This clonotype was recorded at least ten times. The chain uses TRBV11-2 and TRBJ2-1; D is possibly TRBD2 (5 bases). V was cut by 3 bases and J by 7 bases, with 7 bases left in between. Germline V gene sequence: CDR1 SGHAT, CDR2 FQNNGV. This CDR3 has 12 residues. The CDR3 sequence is CASSLEDNEQFF. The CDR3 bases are TGTGCCAGCAGCTTGGAGGATAATGAGCAGTTCTTC.

The CDR3 is CASSVRALGTEAFF. CDR3 DNA sequence: TGTGCCAGCAGCGTGCGGGCTTTGGGCACTGAAGCTTTCTTT. The chain employs TRBV9 and TRBJ1-1; D is uncertain. The germline V and J ends were trimmed by 2 bases and 4 bases, with 12 bases remaining between them. Germline CDR1 and CDR2: SGDLS and YYNGEE. The CDR3 is 14 amino acids.

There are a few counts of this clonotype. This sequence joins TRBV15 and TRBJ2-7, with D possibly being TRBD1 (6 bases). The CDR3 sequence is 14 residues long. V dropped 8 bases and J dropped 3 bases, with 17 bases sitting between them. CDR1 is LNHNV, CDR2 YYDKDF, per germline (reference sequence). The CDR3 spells CATAARGRGYEQYF. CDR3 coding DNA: TGTGCCACCGCCGCCAGGGGCAGGGGCTACGAGCAGTACTTC.

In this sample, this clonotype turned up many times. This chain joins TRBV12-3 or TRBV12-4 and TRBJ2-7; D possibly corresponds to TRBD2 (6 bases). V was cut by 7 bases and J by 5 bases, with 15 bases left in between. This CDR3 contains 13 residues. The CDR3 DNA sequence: TGTGCCAGCACCTTAGTAGGAGGGGACGAGCAGTACGTC. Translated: CASTLVGGDEQYV.